The 27 T cell receptor beta chains given below trace back to one sample, sequenced in a study of blood T cell repertoires in COVID-19. Method: immunoSEQ multiplex PCR; TCRdb's copy keeps in-frame clones and lacks some. The table includes around 230,000 clones, 86% detected once. The sample was PBMCs or T cells enriched from blood (not recorded which). The receptor source for this set is a woman aged 35 to 49 with acute COVID-19.

The chain has TRBV20-1 and TRBJ1-1; TRBD1 is a possible D gene (6 bases). There are 10 residues in the CDR3. V was cut by 3 bases and J by 10 bases, with 9 bases left in between. Germline values: CDR1 DFQATT, CDR2 SNEGSKA (reference sequence). The CDR3 DNA reads as TGCAGTGCTAGGGACAGAGGAGCTTTCTTT. It translates to CSARDRGAFF.

J is TRBJ1-2 and V is TRBV29-1; 7 positions agree with TRBD1. Germline CDR1 and CDR2: SQVTM and ANQGSEA. The CDR3 runs 17 residues. The junction had 21 bases not matched to a gene; V was cut back by 6 bases and J by 5 bases. CDR3 bases: TGCAGCGTAGCCAAAAGAGAGTTCGACAGGGCCCATTATGGCTACACCTTC. As protein: CSVAKREFDRAHYGYTF.

This clone occurred once. The chain combines TRBV19 with TRBJ2-7; possibly TRBD2 for D (5 bases). Germline values: CDR1 LNHDA, CDR2 SQIVND (reference sequence). The CDR3 sequence is 13 residues long. The CDR3, as DNA: TGTGGAGGGCGCCCCGGACGATCCTACGAGCAGTACGTC. Its protein product is CGGRPGRSYEQYV.

The chain links TRBV5-1 to TRBJ2-7; TRBD2 agrees at 7 bases. The trim removed 0 bases at V and 3 bases at J, leaving 6 bases unmatched. There are 15 residues in the CDR3. CDR1 is SGHRS and CDR2 is YFSETQ in the germline V gene. CDR3 coding DNA: TGCGCCAGCAGCTTGGATGCGGGGGTCCGCTACGAGCAGTACGTC. It yields the protein CASSLDAGVRYEQYV.

This clone was picked up one time. The chain recombines TRBV7-9 with TRBJ1-5; D uncertain. The CDR3 sequence is 15 residues long. Trimming cost V 1 base and J 0 bases, with 7 bases left between them. Germline loops: CDR1 SEHNR, CDR2 FQNEAQ (reference sequence). The CDR3 region has the DNA TGTGCCAGCAGCTTAGGGGAGACTAGCAATCAGCCCCAGCATTTT. Translation: CASSLGETSNQPQHF.

The chain combines TRBV6-5 with TRBJ1-1, with 8 bases identical to TRBD1. Germline V CDR1 and CDR2: MNHEY, SVGAGI. The CDR3 extends over 15 amino acids. Germline trimming cut 2 bases from V and 1 base from J; bases unmatched to any gene: 3. The CDR3 region is CASSYNDRGNTEAFF. The CDR3 DNA sequence: TGTGCCAGCAGTTACAACGACAGGGGGAACACTGAAGCTTTCTTT.

The chain has TRBV30 and TRBJ1-5; D is possibly TRBD1 (5 bases). V dropped 1 base and J dropped 5 bases, with 9 bases sitting between them. Germline loops: CDR1 GTSNPN, CDR2 SVGIG (reference sequence). There are 13 residues in the CDR3. In DNA, the CDR3 is TGTGCCTGGAGTGAAGGCAGGGATCAGCCCCAGCATTTT. Protein: CAWSEGRDQPQHF.

The genes are TRBV3-1 (or the pseudogene TRBV3-2) and TRBJ2-7; TRBD1 aligns across 10 bases. This CDR3 is 15 amino acids long. Germline V gives CDR1 LGHDT, CDR2 YNNKEL (reference sequence). J was trimmed by 5 bases and V by 5 bases; bases with no gene match: 9. This CDR3 reads CASSYRDRGIHEQYF. In DNA, the CDR3 is TGTGCCAGCAGCTACCGGGACAGGGGTATACACGAGCAGTACTTC.

The chain carries TRBV10-1 and TRBJ2-7; the D gene is possibly TRBD2 (7 bases). The CDR3 is 15 amino acids. The germline gives CDR1 WNHNN, CDR2 SYGVQD (reference sequence). The V end was cut by 6 bases, the J end by 3 bases, with 18 bases between. The CDR3 is CASRGGRTPIYEQYV. As DNA, the CDR3 is TGCGCCAGCAGGGGGGGGCGGACTCCAATCTACGAGCAGTACGTC.

Turning to this clone: Germline is not matched at one junction end, which may reflect a read error. The gene calls are TRBV29-1 and TRBJ1-2; 11 nucleotides agree with TRBD1. CDR1 and CDR2 from the germline V gene are SQVTM and ANQGSEA. This CDR3 is 11 amino acids long. The CDR3 reads CSVRTGGAIPF. CDR3 nucleotides: TGCAGCGTCCGGACAGGGGGCGCGATCCCCTTC.

This sequence joins TRBV4-3 and TRBJ2-2; a possible D gene is TRBD1 (5 bases). Trimming removed 2 bases at V and 7 bases at J, with 8 bases between. Germline CDR1 is LGHNA and CDR2 is YSLEER. The CDR3 sequence is 13 residues long. DNA of the CDR3: TGCGCCAGCAGCCAACTTAGGGGCGGGGAGCTGTTTTTT. Encoded protein: CASSQLRGGELFF.

This chain connects TRBV7-9 to TRBJ1-2; TRBD1 matches at 7 bases. This CDR3 has 13 residues. Germline V gene lookup returns CDR1 SEHNR and CDR2 FQNEAQ (reference sequence). With V trimmed by 5 bases and J by 8 bases, 8 bases remained unmatched. The CDR3 sequence: CASSRPGQLGYTF. CDR3 nucleotide sequence: TGTGCCAGCAGCCGCCCGGGACAGTTGGGCTACACCTTC.

The chain has TRBV2 and TRBJ1-2; D possibly corresponds to TRBD1 (6 bases). Trimming cost V 1 base and J 3 bases, with 9 bases left between them. Germline V CDR1 and CDR2: SNHLY, FYNNEI. The CDR3 totals 14 residues. The DNA of the CDR3 is TGTGCCAGCAGTGAAGACGGACAGCACTATGGCTACACCTTC. This sequence encodes CASSEDGQHYGYTF. Drawing the rest from reference TRBV2 and TRBJ1-2, the complete variable domain is EPEVTQTPSHQVTQMGQEVILRCVPISNHLYFYWYRQILGQKVEFLVSFYNNEISEKSEIFDDQFSVERPDGSNFTLKIRSTKLEDSAMYFCASSEDGQHYGYTFGSGTRLTVV.

The chain carries TRBV19 and TRBJ2-3; 8 nucleotides align to TRBD1. This CDR3 is built from 15 residues. With 1 base clipped from V and 4 bases from J, the junction kept 4 bases outside the gene matches. Per the germline V gene, CDR1 is LNHDA and CDR2 is SQIVND (reference sequence). CDR3 region: CASSIGTGIADTQYF. In nucleotides, the CDR3 is TGTGCCAGTAGTATAGGGACAGGGATCGCAGATACGCAGTATTTT.

The chain recombines TRBV7-2 with TRBJ1-1, with 7 bases fitting TRBD1. V lost 3 bases and J lost 9; bases outside the gene matches: 10. CDR1 is SGHTA, CDR2 FQGNSA, per germline. The CDR3 runs 14 residues. This chain's CDR3 is CASSFLEGGNKAFF. CDR3 in DNA: TGTGCCAGCAGCTTCTTAGAAGGGGGCAATAAAGCTTTCTTT.

This chain connects TRBV9 to TRBJ1-2; the match to TRBD1 covers 11 bases. The CDR3 is 16 amino acids. CDR1 SGDLS and CDR2 YYNGEE come from the germline V gene. Losses at the gene ends were 4 bases for V and 5 bases for J; bases not matched to a gene: 10. The DNA for the CDR3 is TGTGCCAGCAGCACATCCGGGACAGGGGGTTTGTATGGCTACACCTTC. Amino acids: CASSTSGTGGLYGYTF. Variable domain in full (rest from reference TRBV9 and TRBJ1-2): DSGVTQTPKHLITATGQRVTLRCSPRSGDLSVYWYQQSLDQGLQFLIQYYNGEERAKGNILERFSAQQFPDLHSELNLSSLELGDSALYFCASSTSGTGGLYGYTFGSGTRLTVV.

V usage is TRBV15 and J usage is TRBJ2-3; a weak D match, TRBD1 (6 bases). The CDR3 runs 15 residues. V lost 6 bases and J lost 4, with 17 bases in between. Per germline, CDR1 LNHNV and CDR2 YYDKDF (reference sequence). DNA for the CDR3: TGTGCCACCAGGGTTGACAGGCATTGGTCAGATACGCAGTATTTT. Translation: CATRVDRHWSDTQYF.

The rearrangement joins TRBV27 to TRBJ1-1; D ambiguous. V was clipped by 5 bases and J by 2 bases, with 12 bases between them. CDR1 and CDR2 (germline): MNHEY, SMNVEV (reference sequence). The CDR3 length is 14 residues. As DNA, the CDR3 is TGTGCCAGCAGTGGGAGGACTAATAACACTGAAGCTTTCTTT. This codes for CASSGRTNNTEAFF.

The chain has TRBV20-1 and TRBJ2-3; possibly TRBD1 for D (6 bases). This CDR3 has 14 amino acids. CDR1 is DFQATT and CDR2 is SNEGSKA in the germline V gene (reference sequence). Deletions cut 3 bases from V and 1 base from J, with 11 bases between. The CDR3 nucleotides are TGCAGTGCTAGTCTGGGGGCCGGCACAGATACGCAGTATTTT. Protein: CSASLGAGTDTQYF.

The chain is built from TRBV5-6 and TRBJ1-2, with D possibly being TRBD1 (5 bases). Trimming left V 3 bases short and J 0 bases short, with 12 bases between. Germline CDR1 reads SGHDT; CDR2 reads YYEEEE. The CDR3 is 15 residues long. This CDR3 is CASSSGVRPNYGYTF. DNA for the CDR3: TGTGCCAGCAGCTCGGGGGTTCGTCCTAACTATGGCTACACCTTC.

This rearrangement joins TRBV7-8 to TRBJ2-2, with D possibly being TRBD1 (6 bases). The CDR3 has 16 residues. The germline V gene encodes CDR1 SGHVS and CDR2 FQNEAQ. Trimming removed 4 bases from V and 5 bases from J, with 17 bases in between. In DNA, the CDR3 is TGTGCCAGCAGCTCCCAGGGGTATAGTGGGACCGGGGAGCTGTTTTTT. Its translation is CASSSQGYSGTGELFF.

This clone was seen more than once but under ten times. V is TRBV19 and J is TRBJ1-1; D not certain. The CDR3 sequence is 14 residues long. The germline V and J ends were trimmed by 5 bases and 6 bases, with 16 bases remaining between them. Germline V gene sequence: CDR1 LNHDA, CDR2 SQIVND (reference sequence). CDR3 in amino acids: CASSLRTEVAEAFF. CDR3 sequence (DNA): TGTGCCAGTAGTTTGCGGACGGAGGTCGCTGAAGCTTTCTTT. The variable domain in full, with the rest retrieved from reference TRBV19 and TRBJ1-1, is DGGITQSPKYLFRKEGQNVTLSCEQNLNHDAMYWYRQDPGQGLRLIYYSQIVNDFQKGDIAEGYSVSREKKESFPLTVTSAQKNPTAFYLCASSLRTEVAEAFFGQGTRLTVV.

The chain has TRBV19 and TRBJ1-1, with D hard to call. The CDR3 loop spans 14 amino acids. V dropped 1 base and J dropped 4 bases, with 10 bases sitting between them. Germline V CDR1 and CDR2: LNHDA, SQIVND (reference sequence). CDR3 residues: CASSIAAEGTEAFF. CDR3 nucleotide sequence: TGTGCCAGTAGTATAGCGGCGGAAGGCACTGAAGCTTTCTTT.

The J gene is TRBJ2-2, the V gene TRBV4-2, with 16 nucleotides matching TRBD2. The CDR3 is 18 residues long. CDR1 LGHNA and CDR2 YNFKEQ come from the germline V gene. V lost 2 bases and J lost 7; bases outside the gene matches: 7. The CDR3 sequence: CASSQQGTSGGADGELFF. For the CDR3, the DNA is TGTGCCAGCAGCCAACAAGGGACTAGCGGGGGGGCAGACGGGGAGCTGTTTTTT.

This chain joins TRBV27 and TRBJ2-3, with D maybe TRBD1 (5 bases). Deletions cut 5 bases from V and 2 bases from J, with 11 bases between. This CDR3 has 14 residues. The germline V gene has CDR1 MNHEY and CDR2 SMNVEV (reference sequence). The CDR3: CASSPRQYTDTQYF. The CDR3 nucleotides read TGTGCCAGCAGTCCTCGACAGTACACAGATACGCAGTATTTT.

This clone was detected once. The genes are TRBV7-2 and TRBJ1-2; D unresolved. With 0 bases removed from V and 8 bases from J, the gap between germline ends came to 7 bases. CDR1 and CDR2 from the germline V gene are SGHTA and FQGNSA. CDR3 size: 12 residues. The CDR3 DNA is TGTGCCAGCAGCTTAGCTGGGAGGGGCTACACCTTC. It encodes CASSLAGRGYTF.

The chain combines TRBV2 with TRBJ1-2; D may be TRBD1 (5 bases). This CDR3 region has 15 residues. Trimming left V 2 bases short and J 6 bases short, with 16 bases between. CDR1 and CDR2 from the germline V gene are SNHLY and FYNNEI. DNA of the CDR3: TGTGCCAGCAGTGAAACATGGGGGAGGAATCATGGCTACACCTTC. Translation gives CASSETWGRNHGYTF.